This is a list of T cell receptor beta chains from one sample in a study of T cell changes during pregnancy in multiple sclerosis. Generated by immunoSEQ multiplex PCR, the TCRdb table keeps only in-frame clones and is missing some. This sample yields some 60,000 clones, of which 80% to 95% are seen a single time; less than 0.45% belongs to the top ten. The sequencing here drew on CD4+ T cells from peripheral blood mononuclear cells, taken before pregnancy. The receptor set was obtained from a female donor with multiple sclerosis, enrolled in a pregnancy study. The CDR3 runs from the conserved cysteine through the conserved F or W. The D gene is left open where the match is weak. Clone size appears in some rows only: once, few, many, or a class for an expanded clone.

D | J | size | V | DNA | CDR3
TRBD2 | TRBJ2-5 | - | TRBV5-4 | TGTGCCAGCAGCTTAGGACTAGCGGGAGTCCAAGAGACCCAGTACTTC | CASSLGLAGVQETQYF
- | TRBJ2-7 | once | TRBV20-1 | TGCAGTGCCCAGCTAGGCTACGAGCAGTACTTC | CSAQLGYEQYF
- | TRBJ2-7 | - | TRBV30 | TGTGCCTGGAGTGTATCAGGGTTCGAGCAGTACTTC | CAWSVSGFEQYF
TRBD1 | TRBJ2-2 | - | TRBV25-1 | TGTGCCAGCAGTGCGACCCAGGGGGCGCTTACCGGGGAGCTGTTTTTT | CASSATQGALTGELFF
- | TRBJ2-6 | - | TRBV6-6 | TGTGCCAGCAGCTCCCGGTCCTCTGGGGCCAACGTCCTGACTTTC | CASSSRSSGANVLTF
- | TRBJ2-3 | - | TRBV7-3 | TGTGCCAGCAGCTTCGGGCTAGGCGGGAACACAGATACGCAGTATTTT | CASSFGLGGNTDTQYF
- | TRBJ1-1 | - | TRBV7-2 | TGTGCCAGCAGCCGTGAGGGTTCCAGGAACACTGAAGCTTTCTTT | CASSREGSRNTEAFF
- | TRBJ2-4 | - | TRBV18 | TGTGCCAGCTCACCGCCCCCCGGGGACATTCAGTACTTC | CASSPPPGDIQYF
- | TRBJ2-2 | - | TRBV7-9 | TGTGCCAGCAGCTTAATTGCACTAAACACCGGGGAGCTGTTTTTT | CASSLIALNTGELFF
TRBD1 | TRBJ1-2 | - | TRBV19 | TGTGCCAGTAAAGTATTGGGGACAGTCAACTATGGCTACACCTTC | CASKVLGTVNYGYTF
TRBD2 | TRBJ2-7 | - | TRBV7-8 | TGTGCCAGCAGCTCCCGGGCGGGAGCCAGCTACGAGCAGTACTTC | CASSSRAGASYEQYF
- | TRBJ1-2 | - | TRBV6-1 | TGTGCCAGCAGTCCCCGTGTTGCGGACTATGGCTACACCTTC | CASSPRVADYGYTF
TRBD2 | TRBJ2-5 | - | TRBV7-9 | TGTGCCAGCAGAGGGGCACTAGCGGGAGTAAAAGAGACCCAGTACTTC | CASRGALAGVKETQYF
- | TRBJ1-3 | once | TRBV7-9 | TGTGCCAGCAGCTTAGGAGATCTCTCTGGAAACACCATATATTTT | CASSLGDLSGNTIYF
- | TRBJ2-7 | once | TRBV7-9 | TGTGCCAGCGGGTTGAGGGACGAGCAGTACTTC | CASGLRDEQYF
- | TRBJ2-1 | - | TRBV30 | TGTGCCTGGAGTGTAGGAGGGAACTCCTACAATGAGCAGTTCTTC | CAWSVGGNSYNEQFF
- | TRBJ2-3 | - | TRBV12-5 | TGTGCTAGTGCGGGGGGCTGGAGGGCAGATACGCAGTATTTT | CASAGGWRADTQYF
TRBD1 | TRBJ2-7 | - | TRBV30 | TGTGCCTGGAGTCCAGGGGGCGAGCAGTACTTC | CAWSPGGEQYF
- | TRBJ2-3 | once | TRBV18 | TGTGCCAGCTCACCTCAGGGTCGCACAGATACGCAGTATTTT | CASSPQGRTDTQYF
TRBD1 | TRBJ1-1 | few | TRBV7-9 | TGTGCCAGCAGCTTAGCCGCGACAGGGAGGCAATTCTTT | CASSLAATGRQFF
TRBD1 | TRBJ1-5 | - | TRBV5-8 | TGTGCCAGCGGACCGGGACAGGGGAGATATAGCAATCAGCCCCAGCATTTT | CASGPGQGRYSNQPQHF
- | TRBJ2-7 | - | TRBV10-1 | TGCGCCAGCAGCCCGACGAGGACTTTCTCCTACGAGCAGTACTTC | CASSPTRTFSYEQYF
TRBD1 | TRBJ1-5 | - | TRBV2 | TGTGCCAGCAGGACTGACAGGGTGGGCTCAGGGCCCCAGCATTTT | CASRTDRVGSGPQHF
TRBD2 | TRBJ2-6 | - | TRBV19 | TGTGCCAGTAGTATGCCCCCGGGACTAGCGGGACTCTCTGGGGCCAACGTCCTGACTTTC | CASSMPPGLAGLSGANVLTF
- | TRBJ2-5 | - | TRBV7-7 | TGTGCTAGCAGCTTAGCGGGACAGGGTGTACAGACCCAGTACTTC | CASSLAGQGVQTQYF
- | TRBJ2-1 | - | TRBV20-1 | TGCAGTGCTAGAGATCGCAATGAGCAGTTCTTC | CSARDRNEQFF
TRBD1 | TRBJ1-2 | - | TRBV6-5 | TGTGCCAGCAGTGGTACAGGGGGCGGTGGCTACACCTTC | CASSGTGGGGYTF
- | TRBJ2-7 | - | TRBV4-3 | TGCGCCAGCAGCCAGGACGAAAGACAGGACTACGAGCAGTACTTC | CASSQDERQDYEQYF
- | TRBJ1-4 | - | TRBV10-3 | TGTGCCATCAGTGAGGACAGCCGCTTTAGGGAACTGTTTTTT | CAISEDSRFRELFF
TRBD2 | TRBJ2-7 | - | TRBV6-6 | TGTGCCAGCAGTTACTTAACTAGCGGGAGTAAAGAGCAGTACTTC | CASSYLTSGSKEQYF
- | TRBJ1-2 | - | TRBV29-1 | TGCAGCGTTGGATTCATTAGGGGCAGGGGCTATGGCTACACCTTC | CSVGFIRGRGYGYTF
TRBD1 | TRBJ1-1 | - | TRBV5-1 | TGCGCCAGCAGCTTGGCGGGACAGGGGGCTGAAGCTTTCTTT | CASSLAGQGAEAFF
TRBD2 | TRBJ2-1 | - | TRBV10-3 | TGTGCCATCAGTGGGGAGGGGAGGGGTCAGCCGGACAATGAGCAGTTCTTC | CAISGEGRGQPDNEQFF
- | TRBJ2-4 | - | TRBV7-2 | TGTGCCAGCAGCTTAGGCGGGGGCCTAGCCAAAAACATTCAGTACTTC | CASSLGGGLAKNIQYF
TRBD1 | TRBJ2-1 | - | TRBV18 | TGTGCCAGCTCACTACAGGGGGGTATGAACAATGAGCAGTTCTTC | CASSLQGGMNNEQFF
- | TRBJ2-7 | - | TRBV6-1 | TGTGCCAGCAGTGAAGGCGGGACTTTCTACGAGCAGTACTTC | CASSEGGTFYEQYF
- | TRBJ1-3 | - | TRBV5-4 | TGTGCCAGCAGCAGACAGACAGGAGCTGGAAACACCATATATTTT | CASSRQTGAGNTIYF
- | TRBJ1-5 | - | TRBV6-6 | TGTGCCAGCAGCTCGGGACACAGCAATCAGCCCCAGCATTTT | CASSSGHSNQPQHF
TRBD1 | TRBJ2-7 | - | TRBV28 | TGTGCCAGCAGTGACCGGGACAGGGCCTACGAGCAGTACTTC | CASSDRDRAYEQYF
TRBD1 | TRBJ2-2 | - | TRBV14 | TGTGCCAGCAGCCAAGATAGGAGGCGGCCAGGGGGAACCGGGGAGCTGTTTTTT | CASSQDRRRPGGTGELFF
- | TRBJ2-4 | - | TRBV14 | TGTGCCAGCAGCCAAGGGGCCGGAGCCAAAAACATTCAGTACTTC | CASSQGAGAKNIQYF
TRBD2 | TRBJ2-1 | once | TRBV18 | TGTGCCAGCTCACCACGAACTAGCGGGATAGATGAGCAGTTCTTC | CASSPRTSGIDEQFF
- | TRBJ2-5 | - | TRBV19 | TGTGCCAGTAGTATAGCCCCTGGAGCGATACAAGAGACCCAGTACTTC | CASSIAPGAIQETQYF
TRBD2 | TRBJ2-7 | - | TRBV10-3 | TGTGCCATCAGTGAGCCGAGACTAGCGGGAGAACCTACCGAGCAGTACTTC | CAISEPRLAGEPTEQYF